This TCR beta chain is drawn from a study of blood T cell repertoires in COVID-19. Background on the study: Whether acute or convalescent, the COVID-19 samples came from the United States, Italy and Spain. Sample material is recorded as cDNA or gDNA derived from T cells, B-cell-depleted T cells, or PBMCs.

Study processing details: Reference gene primer amplification yielded estimated nucleated cell counts. Clones were sequenced by immunoSEQ multiplex PCR, and TCRdb holds only the in-frame ones, with some missing. V, J and clone size reflect that table, while D and trimming were determined from the DNA. The data contain 190,000 or so clones, about 80% of them singletons. This clone turned up a few times. The V end lost 6 bases, the J end lost 4 bases, and 13 bases lay between the germline ends. Germline values: CDR1 MDHEN, CDR2 SYDVKM. There are 14 residues in the CDR3. This chain connects TRBV28 to TRBJ1-3; TRBD1 might be the D (6 bases). The receptor's source is a human donor with acute or convalescent COVID-19. The donor label of this sample is uncertain. Sequencing was done on a sample of peripheral blood. In DNA form, the CDR3 reads TGTGCCAGCAGGGACGACAGGTCAGGAAACACCATATATTTT. Protein: CASRDDRSGNTIYF. Supplemented by reference TRBV28 and TRBJ1-3, the full variable domain reads DVKVTQSSRYLVKRTGEKVFLECVQDMDHENMFWYRQDPGLGLRLIYFSYDVKMKEKGDIPEGYSVSREKKERFSLILESASTNQTSMYLCASRDDRSGNTIYFGEGSWLTVV.